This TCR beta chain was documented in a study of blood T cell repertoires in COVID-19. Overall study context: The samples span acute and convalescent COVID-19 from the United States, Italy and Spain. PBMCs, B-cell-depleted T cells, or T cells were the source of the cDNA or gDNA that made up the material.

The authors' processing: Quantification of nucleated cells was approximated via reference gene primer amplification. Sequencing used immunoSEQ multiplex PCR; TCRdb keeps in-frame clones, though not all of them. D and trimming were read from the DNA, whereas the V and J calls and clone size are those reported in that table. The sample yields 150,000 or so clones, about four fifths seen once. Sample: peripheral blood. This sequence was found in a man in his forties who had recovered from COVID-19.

CDR3 sequence reads: CAINGQGATYEQYF. CDR3 sequence (DNA): TGTGCCATCAACGGACAGGGGGCTACCTACGAGCAGTACTTC. The chain combines TRBV10-3 with TRBJ2-7; the match to TRBD1 covers 11 bases. The junction had 4 bases not matched to a gene; V was cut back by 7 bases and J by 2 bases. This CDR3 region has 14 residues. Per the germline V gene, CDR1 is ENHRY and CDR2 is SYGVKD.